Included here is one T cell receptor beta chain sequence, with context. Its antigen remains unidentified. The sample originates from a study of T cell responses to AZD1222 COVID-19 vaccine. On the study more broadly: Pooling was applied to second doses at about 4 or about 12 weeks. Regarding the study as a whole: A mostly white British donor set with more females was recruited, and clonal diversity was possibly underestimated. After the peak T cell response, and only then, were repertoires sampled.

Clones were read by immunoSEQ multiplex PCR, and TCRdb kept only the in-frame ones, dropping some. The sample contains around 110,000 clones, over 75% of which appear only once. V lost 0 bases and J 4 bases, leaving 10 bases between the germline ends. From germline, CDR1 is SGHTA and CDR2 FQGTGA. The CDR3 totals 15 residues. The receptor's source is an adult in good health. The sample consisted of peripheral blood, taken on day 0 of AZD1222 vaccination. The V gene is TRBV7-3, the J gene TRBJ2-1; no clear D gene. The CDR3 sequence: CASSLTSSSYNEQFF. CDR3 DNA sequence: TGTGCCAGCAGCTTAACGTCTTCCTCTTACAATGAGCAGTTCTTC.